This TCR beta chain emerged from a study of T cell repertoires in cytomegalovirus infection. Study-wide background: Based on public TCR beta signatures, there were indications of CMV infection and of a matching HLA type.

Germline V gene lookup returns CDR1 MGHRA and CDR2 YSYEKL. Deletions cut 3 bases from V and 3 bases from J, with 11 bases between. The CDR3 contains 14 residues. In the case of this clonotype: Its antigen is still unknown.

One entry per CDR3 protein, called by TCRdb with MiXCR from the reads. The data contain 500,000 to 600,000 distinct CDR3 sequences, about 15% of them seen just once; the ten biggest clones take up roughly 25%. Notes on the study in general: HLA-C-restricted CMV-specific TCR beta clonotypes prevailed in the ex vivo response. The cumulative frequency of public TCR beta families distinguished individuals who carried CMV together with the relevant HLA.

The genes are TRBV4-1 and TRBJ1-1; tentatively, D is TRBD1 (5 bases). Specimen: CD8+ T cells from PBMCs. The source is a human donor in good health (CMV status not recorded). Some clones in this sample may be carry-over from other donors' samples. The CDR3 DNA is TGCGCCAGCAGCCACCCGGGGGTCGACACTGAAGCTTTCTTT. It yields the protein CASSHPGVDTEAFF.